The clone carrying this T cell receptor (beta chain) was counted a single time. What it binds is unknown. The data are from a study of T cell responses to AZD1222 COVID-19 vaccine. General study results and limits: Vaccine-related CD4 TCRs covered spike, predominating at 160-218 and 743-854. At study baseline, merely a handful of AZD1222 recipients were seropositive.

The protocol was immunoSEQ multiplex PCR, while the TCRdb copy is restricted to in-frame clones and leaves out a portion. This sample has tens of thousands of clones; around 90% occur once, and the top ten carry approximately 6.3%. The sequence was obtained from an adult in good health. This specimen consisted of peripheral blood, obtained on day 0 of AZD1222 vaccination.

This CDR3 is CASSVAWRTSGHGEQFF. In DNA, the CDR3 is TGTGCCAGCAGCGTAGCTTGGAGGACTAGCGGCCACGGGGAGCAGTTCTTC. The chain links TRBV9 to TRBJ2-1, with 10 bases matching TRBD2. Trimming removed 0 bases from V and 10 bases from J; junction bases left unmatched: 13. CDR1 SGDLS and CDR2 YYNGEE come from the germline V gene. The CDR3 extends over 17 amino acids.